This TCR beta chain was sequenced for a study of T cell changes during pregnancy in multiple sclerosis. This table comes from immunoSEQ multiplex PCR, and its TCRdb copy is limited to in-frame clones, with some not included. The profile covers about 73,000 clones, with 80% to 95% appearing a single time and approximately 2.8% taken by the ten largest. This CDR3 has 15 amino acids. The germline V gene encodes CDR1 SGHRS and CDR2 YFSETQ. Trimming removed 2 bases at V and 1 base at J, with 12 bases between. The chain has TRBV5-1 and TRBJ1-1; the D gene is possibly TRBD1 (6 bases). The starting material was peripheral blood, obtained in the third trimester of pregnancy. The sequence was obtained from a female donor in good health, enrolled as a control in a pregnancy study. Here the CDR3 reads CASSFAGAKNTEAFF. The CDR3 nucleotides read TGCGCCAGCAGCTTCGCGGGGGCCAAGAACACTGAAGCTTTCTTT.